The clone carrying this T cell receptor beta chain turned up a few times. This CDR3 contains 14 residues. The V segment lost 6 bases and the J segment 8 bases; nucleotides outside the gene matches: 8. These data come from a study of T-cell reconstitution after alpha-beta-depleted transplantation in children. Unique molecular identifiers were incorporated when the TCRbeta library was constructed. TCRdb reprocessed the PCR reads with MiXCR, giving one entry per CDR3 protein. The sample includes about 400,000 distinct CDR3 sequences, roughly 22% of them seen just once. The sequencing here drew on PBMCs from the stem cell graft donor, taken from the stem cell graft. The chain combines TRBV12-3 or TRBV12-4 with TRBJ2-1; TRBD2 agrees at 9 bases. This receptor was taken from a human donor who donated a stem cell graft to a child with acute myeloid leukemia. This CDR3 reads CASSWLAGYYEQFF. In DNA form, the CDR3 reads TGTGCCAGCAGCTGGCTAGCGGGATATTATGAGCAGTTCTTC.